This T cell receptor (beta chain) was documented in a study of T cells after posttransplantation cyclophosphamide. This clone was counted ten times or more. Libraries were prepared by immunoSEQ multiplex PCR; TCRdb keeps only in-frame clonotypes and omits some of them. Singletons are absent from the sample, which has about 36,000 clones. Germline V gene lookup returns CDR1 PRHDT and CDR2 FYEKMQ (reference sequence). CDR3 length: 11 residues. V shed 2 bases and J shed 5 bases, with 3 bases lying between them. This TCR was sampled from a girl aged 10 to 17 in good health, CMV-negative, and a related stem cell transplant donor. Sequencing was performed on PBMCs. V and J are TRBV13 and TRBJ2-5; D is unclear. This chain's CDR3 is CASSLQETQYF. CDR3 DNA: TGTGCCAGCAGCTTACAGGAGACCCAGTACTTC.